This TCR beta chain was recovered during a study of PD-L1 blockade in urothelial cancer. CDR1 GTSNPN and CDR2 SVGIG come from the germline V gene (reference sequence). CDR3 size: 15 residues. Trimming stripped 5 bases from V and 5 bases from J, with 18 bases between. The time point: pretreatment peripheral blood. Synthetic analogs of TCR templates were spiked into every PCR. TCRdb's table, derived via immunoSEQ multiplex PCR, lists solely in-frame clones and lacks some. This table holds 86,000 or so clones, under 90% found once. This material consisted of PBMCs, taken around atezolizumab (anti-PD-L1) treatment. V gene TRBV30 combines with J gene TRBJ2-2; D call uncertain. The receptor comes from a man aged 60-69 years with urothelial cancer. The CDR3, as DNA: TGTGCCTGGGACCTCGGGTTATCGCGGACCGGGGAGCTGTTTTTT. Protein product: CAWDLGLSRTGELFF.